This T cell receptor beta chain was profiled in a study of blood T cell repertoires in COVID-19. The data were produced by immunoSEQ multiplex PCR, yet TCRdb's version contains in-frame clones alone and is incomplete. The sample has roughly 300,000 clones, more than 85% seen once; the top ten hold 2.2%. Germline CDR1 is LGHNA and CDR2 is YNFKEQ. V was shortened by 0 bases and J by 6 bases, with 12 bases between the two germline ends. This CDR3 has 15 residues. This chain links TRBV4-2 with TRBJ2-1; D might be TRBD2 (6 bases). The receptor was derived from a woman aged 25 to 39 with COVID-19, enrolled during active disease. Sequencing was performed on peripheral blood. This CDR3 is CASSQDMTRGNEQFF. As DNA, the CDR3 is TGTGCCAGCAGCCAAGATATGACTAGAGGCAATGAGCAGTTCTTC.